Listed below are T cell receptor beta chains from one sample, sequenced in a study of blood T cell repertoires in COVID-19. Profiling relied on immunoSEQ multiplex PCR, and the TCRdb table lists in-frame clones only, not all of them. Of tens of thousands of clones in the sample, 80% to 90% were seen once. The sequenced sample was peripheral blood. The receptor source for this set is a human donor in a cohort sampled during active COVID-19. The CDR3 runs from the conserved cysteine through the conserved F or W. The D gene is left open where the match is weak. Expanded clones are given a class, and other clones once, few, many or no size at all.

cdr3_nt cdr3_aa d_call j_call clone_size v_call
TGTGCCAGCAGCAAAACCCGAGCAGCAGGGGCATCCACTGAAGCTTTCTTT CASSKTRAAGASTEAFF . TRBJ1-1 . TRBV21-1
TGCGCCAGCAGCTCCGACCCTAGTAGCGAGCAGTACTTC CASSSDPSSEQYF . TRBJ2-7 . TRBV5-1
TGCGCCAGCAGCCTGGGCAGGGGAGCGTCTTACGAGCAGTACTTC CASSLGRGASYEQYF . TRBJ2-7 once TRBV4-1
TGTGCCAGTAGTTCCACTAGCGATTCCTACAATGAGCAGTTCTTC CASSSTSDSYNEQFF TRBD2 TRBJ2-1 . TRBV19
TGTGCCAGCAGTACGGGAAGGGGGACAGACACCGGGGAGCTGTTTTTT CASSTGRGTDTGELFF TRBD1 TRBJ2-2 . TRBV7-2
TGTGCCAGCAGCCCCATAGTGTCCTACGAGCAGTACTTC CASSPIVSYEQYF . TRBJ2-7 . TRBV12-3/TRBV12-4
TGTGCCAGCAGCGCGCAGGAGAACACTGAAGCTTTCTTT CASSAQENTEAFF . TRBJ1-1 few TRBV7-9
TGCGCCAGCAGCTTGGAACCGAGTACCTACGAGCAGTACTTC CASSLEPSTYEQYF . TRBJ2-7 . TRBV5-1
TGTGCCAGCAGTGAACCAGGTGGTATTAACTATGGCTACACCTTC CASSEPGGINYGYTF . TRBJ1-2 . TRBV6-1
TGTGCCACCCTCGAGTTTGGGGGCGTCGGCTATGGCTACACCTTC CATLEFGGVGYGYTF . TRBJ1-2 . TRBV19
TGTGCCAGCAGCTTGGGGGCGCGTCGAAATGAGCAGTTCTTC CASSLGARRNEQFF . TRBJ2-1 . TRBV5-6
TGCGCCAGCAGTACTGAGACAGGGAGAACCACAGATACGCAGTATTTT CASSTETGRTTDTQYF TRBD1 TRBJ2-3 . TRBV10-2
TGCAGCGTTGAGCAGGTTACTGAAGCTTTCTTT CSVEQVTEAFF . TRBJ1-1 . TRBV29-1
TGCAGTGCTATTTCCGGGGGAGGCTACACCTTC CSAISGGGYTF . TRBJ1-2 . TRBV20-1
TGCGCCAGCAGCGGGGGAGGCGGGGGCAATGAGCAGTTCTTC CASSGGGGGNEQFF TRBD2 TRBJ2-1 . TRBV5-1
TGTGCCTGGAGTGTACAGGGGGTAGGAGCTAATGAAAAACTGTTTTTT CAWSVQGVGANEKLFF TRBD1 TRBJ1-4 . TRBV30
TGTGCCAGCAGTGTAAACGGAGAGACTGAAGCTTTCTTT CASSVNGETEAFF . TRBJ1-1 . TRBV2
TGCGCCAGCAGGGCGAGCGGGAGAAGTCCCGGGGAGCTGTTTTTT CASRASGRSPGELFF TRBD2 TRBJ2-2 . TRBV5-1
TGCGCCAGCAGCTTGGTCCAGCCGGGATACTCTGGGGCCAACGTCCTGACTTTC CASSLVQPGYSGANVLTF . TRBJ2-6 . TRBV5-1
TGCAGCGTCAAACGACAGGGCCACTACGAGCAGTACTTC CSVKRQGHYEQYF TRBD1 TRBJ2-7 . TRBV29-1
TGTGCCAGTAGTATAGATCGGGGGGTGAGACACAATGAGCAGTTCTTC CASSIDRGVRHNEQFF TRBD2 TRBJ2-1 . TRBV19
TGTGCCAGCAAGCAGGGGGCGACTGAAGCTTTCTTT CASKQGATEAFF TRBD1 TRBJ1-1 . TRBV6-5
TGTGCCAGCAGTTTATCCCGAGGGGGGGTTAGCTCCTACAATGAGCAGTTCTTC CASSLSRGGVSSYNEQFF . TRBJ2-1 once TRBV27
TGCGCCAGCAGCCAACAGGGGAACACCGGGGAGCTGTTTTTT CASSQQGNTGELFF . TRBJ2-2 . TRBV5-1
TGCGCCAGCAGCTTGGAACAGCTCTATAATTCACCCCTCCACTTT CASSLEQLYNSPLHF . TRBJ1-6 . TRBV5-1
TGTGCCAGCTCACGGGCTCAAGGGAGCTCCTACAATGAGCAGTTCTTC CASSRAQGSSYNEQFF . TRBJ2-1 . TRBV18
TGCGCCAGCAGCCTCGACAGGGGTCCCACTGAAGCTTTCTTT CASSLDRGPTEAFF TRBD1 TRBJ1-1 . TRBV4-1